This TCR beta chain was obtained from a study of OX40 agonist ivuxolimab in advanced cancers. About the study as a whole: Ivuxolimab was a fully human IgG2 agonistic monoclonal antibody targeting the costimulatory receptor OX40 (CD134). The dose-escalation cohort was about 83% male with a mean age of around 64 years, ranging from 23 to 79. Partial responses occurred in three dose-escalation patients: two with cutaneous melanoma and one with hepatocellular carcinoma. The paper describes the monotherapy dose-escalation part (N ≈ 50 patients) of the phase I trial of ivuxolimab. Intravenous ivuxolimab was administered to patients every 2 weeks at six dose levels: 0.01, 0.1, 0.3, 1.5, 3 and 10 mg/kg. The purpose of peripheral TCRbeta sequencing was to test whether ivuxolimab changed TCR sequence diversity and led to clonal T-cell expansion. Of the 50 or so patients in dose escalation, about 20 had hepatocellular carcinoma, some 15 had melanoma, 9 had renal cell carcinoma and 9 had head and neck cancer. Patients were allowed to have had prior anti-PD-1, anti-PD-L1 or anti-CTLA-4 therapy, and 40% of the dose-escalation patients had previously received checkpoint inhibitors. What the study reported, not specific to this receptor: Antigen specificity was not determined for the clonally expanded peripheral T cells. Low levels of normalized T-cell clonal expansion were also seen in some patients who did not respond. On average, CD8+ T cells showed more expanded clones than CD4+ T cells after ivuxolimab. At doses of 0.1 to 3.0 mg/kg, clonal expansion of both CD4+ and CD8+ blood T cells was observed from baseline to week 6. In the 0.1-3.0 mg/kg groups, partial responders had among the lowest normalized peripheral clonal expansion, particularly in CD8+ T cells.

The trial excluded patients who had a history of autoimmune disease or were on systemic immunosuppression. Peripheral blood for TCR sequencing was collected from all dose cohorts at baseline, on cycle 4 day 1, and on cycle 7 day 1. The samples were taken from a phase I, first-in-human, multicenter, open-label dose-escalation trial of ivuxolimab. The trial enrolled adults with locally advanced or metastatic head and neck squamous cell, hepatocellular, melanoma or renal cell carcinoma. Before TCR sequencing, CD4+ and CD8+ T cells were separately sorted from peripheral blood. For this clone: Its antigen remains undetermined. No much larger clone is present one base from it, and per-base qualities are unavailable.

From the germline V gene, CDR1 is SGHRS and CDR2 is YFSETQ. The germline V end is reduced by 5 bases and the J end by 4 bases; junction bases left unmatched: 8. From cysteine to phenylalanine, the CDR3 is 16 amino acids long. Only the CDR3 part of the read is kept: 48 bases, read in frame from the first base. Genomic DNA was extracted from sorted cells for sequencing of the TCRbeta CDR3 region. TCRbeta CDR3 regions were sequenced using the immunoSEQ Assay. The immuneACCESS repertoire file appears here via TCRdb, limited to in-frame rearrangements. These files lack a portion of the clones; in checked studies, under half of the deficit traces to unresolved V genes, and the cause of the others is not known. For this sample the table gives 95,000 to 100,000 clones, of which about 80% were detected only once. More than 1.1% of the sample lies in the top ten.

The clonotype was recovered from an adult with an advanced solid tumor such as melanoma, head and neck, liver or kidney cancer. The sequence joins TRBV5-1 to TRBJ2-5; 13 bases in the middle match TRBD2. Specimen: CD4+ or CD8+ T cells sorted from blood, collected in a trial of the OX40 agonist ivuxolimab. This receptor carries the CDR3 CASSRGLAGESETQYF. DNA sequence: TGCGCCAGCAGTCGCGGACTAGCGGGGGAGTCAGAGACCCAGTACTTC.